This T cell receptor beta chain was observed in a study of T cell repertoires in cytomegalovirus infection. TCRdb reprocessed the reads via MiXCR and lists one record per CDR3 protein. The sample includes around 800,000 distinct CDR3 sequences, about 33% seen only once; the top ten take around 12%. The germline gives CDR1 SGHTA, CDR2 FQGNSA. CDR3 size: 13 residues. V lost 3 bases and J 5 bases, leaving 10 bases between the germline ends. In its sample, this clonotype was seen many times. Its antigen remains unidentified. The input for sequencing was cultured CD8+ T cells from PBMCs, taken from culture after CMV antigen stimulation. The V call is TRBV7-2, the J call TRBJ2-5; possible D gene TRBD2, 5 bases. The receptor's source is a human donor in good health (CMV status not recorded). Some clones in this sample may be carry-over from other donors' samples. CDR3 sequence: CASSLEATETQYF. The CDR3 nucleotides read TGTGCCAGCAGCTTGGAGGCCACGGAGACCCAGTACTTC. Full variable domain (missing parts from reference TRBV7-2 and TRBJ2-5): GAGVSQSPSNKVTEKGKDVELRCDPISGHTALYWYRQSLGQGLEFLIYFQGNSAPDKSGLPSDRFSAERTGGSVSTLTIQRTQQEDSAVYLCASSLEATETQYFGPGTRLLVL.